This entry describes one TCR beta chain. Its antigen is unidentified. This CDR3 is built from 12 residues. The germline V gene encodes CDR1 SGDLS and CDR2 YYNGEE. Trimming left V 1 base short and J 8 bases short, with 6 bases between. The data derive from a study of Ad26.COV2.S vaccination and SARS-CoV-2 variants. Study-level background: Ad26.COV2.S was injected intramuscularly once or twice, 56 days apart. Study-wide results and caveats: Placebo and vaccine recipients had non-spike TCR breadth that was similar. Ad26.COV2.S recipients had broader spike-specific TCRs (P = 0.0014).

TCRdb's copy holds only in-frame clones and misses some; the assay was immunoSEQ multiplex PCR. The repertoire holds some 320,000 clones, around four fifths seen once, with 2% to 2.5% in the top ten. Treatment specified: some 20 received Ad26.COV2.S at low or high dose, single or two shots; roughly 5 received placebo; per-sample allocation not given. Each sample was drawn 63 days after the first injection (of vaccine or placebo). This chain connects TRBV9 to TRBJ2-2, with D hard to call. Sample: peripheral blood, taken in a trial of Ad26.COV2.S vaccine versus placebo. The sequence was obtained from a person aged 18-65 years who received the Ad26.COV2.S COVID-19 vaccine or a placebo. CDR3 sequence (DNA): TGTGCCAGCAGCGTAACCCAAGGGGAGCTGTTTTTT. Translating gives CASSVTQGELFF.